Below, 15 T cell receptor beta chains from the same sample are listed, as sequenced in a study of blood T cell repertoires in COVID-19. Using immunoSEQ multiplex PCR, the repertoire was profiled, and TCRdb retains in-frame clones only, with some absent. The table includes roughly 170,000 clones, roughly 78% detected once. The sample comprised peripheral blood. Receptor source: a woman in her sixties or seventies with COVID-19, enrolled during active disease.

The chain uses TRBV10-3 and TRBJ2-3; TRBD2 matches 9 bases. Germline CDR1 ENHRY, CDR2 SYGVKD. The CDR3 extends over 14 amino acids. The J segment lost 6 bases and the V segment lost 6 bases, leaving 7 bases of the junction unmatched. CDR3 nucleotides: TGTGCCATCAGGCCGGGACTAGCTAAGGATACGCAGTATTTT. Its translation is CAIRPGLAKDTQYF.

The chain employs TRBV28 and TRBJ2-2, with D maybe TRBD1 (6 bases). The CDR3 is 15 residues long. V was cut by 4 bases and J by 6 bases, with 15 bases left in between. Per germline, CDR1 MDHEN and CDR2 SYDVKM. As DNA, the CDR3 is TGTGCCAGCAGTTCACGCCAGACAGGCCCCGGGGAGCTGTTTTTT. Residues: CASSSRQTGPGELFF.

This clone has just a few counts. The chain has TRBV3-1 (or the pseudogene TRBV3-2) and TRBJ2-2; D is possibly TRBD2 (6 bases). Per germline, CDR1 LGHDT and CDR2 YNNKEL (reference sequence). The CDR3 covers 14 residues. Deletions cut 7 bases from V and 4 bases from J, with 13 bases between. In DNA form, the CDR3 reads TGTGCCAGCAATGGGGGGTTCGCCACCGGGGAGCTGTTTTTT. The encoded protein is CASNGGFATGELFF.

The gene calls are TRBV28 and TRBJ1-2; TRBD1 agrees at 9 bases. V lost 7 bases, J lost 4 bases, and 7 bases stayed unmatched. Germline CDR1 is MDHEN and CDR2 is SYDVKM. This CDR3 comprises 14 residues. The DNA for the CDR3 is TGTGCCAGCACCCTGGGACAGGGATTCTATGGCTACACCTTC. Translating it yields CASTLGQGFYGYTF.

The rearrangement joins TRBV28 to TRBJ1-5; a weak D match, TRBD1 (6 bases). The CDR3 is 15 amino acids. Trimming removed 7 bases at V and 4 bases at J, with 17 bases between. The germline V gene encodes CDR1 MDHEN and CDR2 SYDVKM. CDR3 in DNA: TGTGCCAGCAAGTTGGGGGCAGGGTATAATCAGCCCCAGCATTTT. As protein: CASKLGAGYNQPQHF.

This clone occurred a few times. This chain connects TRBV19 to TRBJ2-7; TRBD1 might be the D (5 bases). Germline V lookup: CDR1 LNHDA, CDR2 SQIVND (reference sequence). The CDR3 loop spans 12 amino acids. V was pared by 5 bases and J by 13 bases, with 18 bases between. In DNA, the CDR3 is TGTGCCAGTAGTCAGCCTGGGGCCAAAACCTACTTC. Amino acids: CASSQPGAKTYF.

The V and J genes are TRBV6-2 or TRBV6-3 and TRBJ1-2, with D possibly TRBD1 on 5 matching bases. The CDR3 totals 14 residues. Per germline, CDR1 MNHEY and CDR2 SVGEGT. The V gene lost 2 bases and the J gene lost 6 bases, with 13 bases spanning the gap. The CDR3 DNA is TGTGCCAGCAGTTACAATAACGGACACGATGGCTACACCTTC. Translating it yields CASSYNNGHDGYTF.

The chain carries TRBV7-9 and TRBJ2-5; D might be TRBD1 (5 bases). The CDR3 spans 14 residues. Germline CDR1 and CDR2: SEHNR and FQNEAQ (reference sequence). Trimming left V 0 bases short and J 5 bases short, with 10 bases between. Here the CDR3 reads CASSLAPKGETQYF. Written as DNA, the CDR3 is TGTGCCAGCAGCTTAGCCCCAAAGGGGGAGACCCAGTACTTC.

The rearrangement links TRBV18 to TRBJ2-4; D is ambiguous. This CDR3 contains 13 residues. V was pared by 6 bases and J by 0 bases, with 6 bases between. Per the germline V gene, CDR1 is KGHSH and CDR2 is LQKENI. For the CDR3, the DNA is TGTGCCAGCTCTGGCCTAGCCAAAAACATTCAGTACTTC. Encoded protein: CASSGLAKNIQYF.

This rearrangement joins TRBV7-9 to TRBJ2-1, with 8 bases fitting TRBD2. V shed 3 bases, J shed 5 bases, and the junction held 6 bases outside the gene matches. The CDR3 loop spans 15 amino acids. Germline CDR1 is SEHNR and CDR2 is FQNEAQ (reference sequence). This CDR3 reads CASSLLAGGNNEQFF. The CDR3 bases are TGTGCCAGCAGCTTGCTAGCGGGTGGGAACAATGAGCAGTTCTTC.

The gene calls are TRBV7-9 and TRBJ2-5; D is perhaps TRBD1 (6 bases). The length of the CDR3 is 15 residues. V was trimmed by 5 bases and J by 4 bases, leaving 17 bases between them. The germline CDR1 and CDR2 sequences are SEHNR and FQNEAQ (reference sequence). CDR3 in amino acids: CASSLPDGGGETQYF. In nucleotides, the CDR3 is TGTGCCAGCAGCCTCCCCGATGGGGGCGGAGAGACCCAGTACTTC.

CDR3 protein: CASSASGTPDEQYF. CDR3 bases: TGCGCCAGCAGCGCGTCCGGGACTCCCGACGAGCAGTACTTC. This chain uses TRBV5-1 with TRBJ2-7, with a weak D call TRBD2 (6 bases). The V gene's germline CDR1 is SGHRS and CDR2 YFSETQ. CDR3 length: 14 amino acids. V shed 4 bases and J shed 5 bases, with 16 bases lying between them.

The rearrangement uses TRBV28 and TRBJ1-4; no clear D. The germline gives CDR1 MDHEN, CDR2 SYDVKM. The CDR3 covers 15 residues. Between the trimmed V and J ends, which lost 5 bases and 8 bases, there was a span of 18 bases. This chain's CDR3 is CASSNSGRVGEKLFF. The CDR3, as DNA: TGTGCCAGCAGTAATTCGGGAAGGGTAGGGGAAAAACTGTTTTTT.

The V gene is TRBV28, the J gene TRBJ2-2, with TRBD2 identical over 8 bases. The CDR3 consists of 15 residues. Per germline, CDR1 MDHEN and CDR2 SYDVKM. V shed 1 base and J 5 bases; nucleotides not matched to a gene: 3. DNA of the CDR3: TGTGCCAGCAGTTTATTGGCGGGGGGTACCGGGGAGCTGTTTTTT. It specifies CASSLLAGGTGELFF.

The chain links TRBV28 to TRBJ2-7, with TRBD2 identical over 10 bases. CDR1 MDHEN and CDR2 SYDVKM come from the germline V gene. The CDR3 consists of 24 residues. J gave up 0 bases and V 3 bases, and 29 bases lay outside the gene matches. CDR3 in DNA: TGTGCCAGCAGTTTTTTGGGTAAGGCTAGCGGGAGAATGGGACAACGAAAAAGCTCCTACGAGCAGTACTTC. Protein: CASSFLGKASGRMGQRKSSYEQYF.